The clone carrying this TCR beta chain was counted at least ten times. This entry is derived from a study of T-cell reconstitution after alpha-beta-depleted transplantation in children. V was clipped by 4 bases and J by 1 base, with 14 bases between them. This CDR3 is built from 15 residues. Preparation of the TCRbeta library involved a method that used unique molecular identifiers. TCRdb ran MiXCR on the PCR reads and lists one entry per CDR3 protein. The sample holds 600,000 to 800,000 distinct CDR3 sequences, 10% to 15% seen once. The sequencing used PBMCs, collected before TCRalphabeta/CD19-depleted stem cell transplant. The chain joins TRBV12-3 or TRBV12-4 to TRBJ2-7; D may be TRBD2 (6 bases). The source of this sequence is a girl between 2 and 10 years old with congenital amegakaryocytic thrombocytopenia, due to receive a stem cell transplant. CDR3 DNA: TGTGCCAGCAGTTGGGACTCAAATCCTTCCTACGAGCAGTACTTC. Amino acids: CASSWDSNPSYEQYF.